This T cell receptor beta chain stems from a study of blood T cell repertoires in COVID-19. Study-wide background: The cDNA or gDNA used as material had been derived from T cells, B-cell-depleted T cells, or PBMCs.

This table comes from immunoSEQ multiplex PCR, and its TCRdb copy is limited to in-frame clones, with some not included. The data hold some 350,000 clones, with roughly nine tenths observed a single time. The length of the CDR3 is 15 residues. Germline trimming cut 7 bases from V and 12 bases from J; bases unmatched to any gene: 14. Per germline, CDR1 LNHDA and CDR2 SQIVND (reference sequence). Participant-reported clinical history was the basis for cohort assignment. The sample comprised PBMCs or T cells enriched from blood (not recorded which). The chain links TRBV19 to TRBJ1-6, with 8 bases matching TRBD1. The clonotype was recovered from a woman aged 30 to 39 who had recovered from COVID-19. The DNA of the CDR3 is TGTGCCAGTACTCAATCGACAGGGGCGTTTGGACCCCTCCACTTT. Translating it yields CASTQSTGAFGPLHF.